Reported below is one T cell receptor (beta chain). V was trimmed by 4 bases and J by 3 bases, leaving 17 bases between them. CDR1 is SGDLS, CDR2 YYNGEE, per germline. The CDR3 is made up of 15 amino acids. This specimen comes from a study of blood T cell repertoires in COVID-19. Study background: The United States, Italy and Spain were the sources of the acute and convalescent COVID-19 samples. T cells, B-cell-depleted T cells, or PBMCs supplied cDNA or gDNA.

Recovered participants had two consecutive negative NP/OP PCR tests, healthcare professional clearance, or symptom resolution. TCRdb's table, derived via immunoSEQ multiplex PCR, lists solely in-frame clones and lacks some. The sample carries some 400,000 clones, 85% to 90% recorded once. The rearrangement joins TRBV9 to TRBJ2-7, with a possible D match to TRBD2 (5 bases). The source of this sequence is a woman in her twenties or thirties who had recovered from COVID-19. Material for sequencing was PBMCs or T cells enriched from blood (not recorded which). The CDR3 nucleotides are TGTGCCAGCAGCCTGCAAGCGGACGGAAGCTACGAGCAGTACTTC. This translates into CASSLQADGSYEQYF.